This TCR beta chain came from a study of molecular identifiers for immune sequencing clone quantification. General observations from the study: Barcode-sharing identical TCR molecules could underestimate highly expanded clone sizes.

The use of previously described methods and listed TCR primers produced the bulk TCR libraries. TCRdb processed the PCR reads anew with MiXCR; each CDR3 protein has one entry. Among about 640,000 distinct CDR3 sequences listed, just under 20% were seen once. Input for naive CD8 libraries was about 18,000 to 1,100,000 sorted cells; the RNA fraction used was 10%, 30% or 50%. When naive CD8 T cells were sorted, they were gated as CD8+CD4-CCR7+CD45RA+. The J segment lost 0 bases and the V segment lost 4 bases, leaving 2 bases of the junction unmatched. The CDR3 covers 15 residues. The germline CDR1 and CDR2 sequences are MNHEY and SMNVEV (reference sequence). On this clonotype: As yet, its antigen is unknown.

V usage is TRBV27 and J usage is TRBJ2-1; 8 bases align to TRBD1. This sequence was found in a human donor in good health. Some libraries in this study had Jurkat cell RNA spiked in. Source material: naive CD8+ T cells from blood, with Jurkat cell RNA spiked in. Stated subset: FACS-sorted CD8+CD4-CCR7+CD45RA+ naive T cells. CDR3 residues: CASSWTGSSYNEQFF. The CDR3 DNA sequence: TGTGCCAGCAGTTGGACAGGGAGCTCCTACAATGAGCAGTTCTTC.